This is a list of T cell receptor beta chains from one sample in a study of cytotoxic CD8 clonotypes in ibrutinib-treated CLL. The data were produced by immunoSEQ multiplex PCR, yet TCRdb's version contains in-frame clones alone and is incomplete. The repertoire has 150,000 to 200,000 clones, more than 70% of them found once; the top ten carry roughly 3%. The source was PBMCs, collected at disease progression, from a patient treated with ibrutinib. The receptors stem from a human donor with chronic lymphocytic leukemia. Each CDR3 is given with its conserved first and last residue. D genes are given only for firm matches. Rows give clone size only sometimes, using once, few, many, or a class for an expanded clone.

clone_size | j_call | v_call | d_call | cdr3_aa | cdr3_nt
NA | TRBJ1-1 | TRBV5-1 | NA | CASSLLRGTVQGTEAFF | TGCGCCAGCAGCTTGTTACGGGGCACAGTCCAAGGTACTGAAGCTTTCTTT
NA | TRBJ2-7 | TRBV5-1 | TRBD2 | CASSFWGGTYEQYF | TGCGCCAGCAGCTTCTGGGGGGGTACCTACGAGCAGTACTTC
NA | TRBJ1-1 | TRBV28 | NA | CASSLGGSTEAFF | TGTGCCAGCAGTTTGGGAGGGAGCACTGAAGCTTTCTTT
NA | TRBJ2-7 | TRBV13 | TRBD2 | CASSFGLAGGYEQYF | TGTGCCAGCAGCTTTGGACTAGCGGGAGGGTACGAGCAGTACTTC
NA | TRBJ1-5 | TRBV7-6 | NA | CASSLQDGSQPQHF | TGTGCCAGCAGCTTACAGGATGGGAGTCAGCCCCAGCATTTT
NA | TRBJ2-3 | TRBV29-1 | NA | CSVEVGAATDTQYF | TGCAGCGTTGAAGTAGGTGCAGCGACAGATACGCAGTATTTT
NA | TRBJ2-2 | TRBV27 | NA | CATSKVGIVDENTGELFF | TGTGCCACCAGTAAGGTGGGTATCGTGGACGAGAACACCGGGGAGCTGTTTTTT
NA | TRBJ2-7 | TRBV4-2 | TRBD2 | CASSPGLAGVIDEQYF | TGTGCCAGCAGCCCGGGACTAGCGGGAGTCATAGACGAGCAGTACTTC
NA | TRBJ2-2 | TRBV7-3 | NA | CASSLTRPNTGELFF | TGTGCCAGCAGCTTAACGCGTCCTAACACCGGGGAGCTGTTTTTT
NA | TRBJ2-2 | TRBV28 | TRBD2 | CASVGPGLAGAGELFF | TGTGCCAGCGTGGGACCGGGACTAGCGGGAGCAGGGGAGCTGTTTTTT
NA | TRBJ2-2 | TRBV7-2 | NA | CASSLLGSNGELFF | TGTGCCAGCAGCTTATTAGGTTCTAACGGGGAGCTGTTTTTT
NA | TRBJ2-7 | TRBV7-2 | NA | CASSLKHRDYEQYF | TGTGCCAGCAGCCTAAAACACAGGGACTACGAGCAGTACTTC
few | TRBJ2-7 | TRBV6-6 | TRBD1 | CASTIAVGQGIYEQYF | TGTGCCAGCACCATCGCAGTGGGACAGGGGATTTACGAGCAGTACTTC
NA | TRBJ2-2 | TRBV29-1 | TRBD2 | CSVEGGGLAGGYNTGELFF | TGCAGCGTTGAGGGTGGTGGCCTAGCGGGAGGGTATAACACCGGGGAGCTGTTTTTT
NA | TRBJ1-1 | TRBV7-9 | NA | CASSLVRLRDMDTEAFF | TGTGCCAGCAGCTTAGTTAGACTCCGGGACATGGACACTGAAGCTTTCTTT
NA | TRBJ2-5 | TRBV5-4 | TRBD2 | CASSSWGGRRQETQYF | TGTGCCAGCAGCTCGTGGGGCGGGAGGAGGCAAGAGACCCAGTACTTC
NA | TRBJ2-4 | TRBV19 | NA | CASSISLATANKNIQYF | TGTGCCAGTAGTATAAGTCTTGCGACAGCAAACAAAAACATTCAGTACTTC
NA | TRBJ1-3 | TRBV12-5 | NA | CASGLYPDVYTPSFSGNTIYF | TGTGCTAGTGGTTTGTACCCAGACGTCTATACCCCTTCTTTCTCTGGAAACACCATATATTTT
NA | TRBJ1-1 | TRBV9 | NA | CASSARDGNTEAFF | TGTGCCAGCAGCGCTAGGGACGGTAACACTGAAGCTTTCTTT
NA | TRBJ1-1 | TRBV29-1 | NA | CSVGKGTEAFF | TGCAGCGTTGGTAAGGGCACTGAAGCTTTCTTT
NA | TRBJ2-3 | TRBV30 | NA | CAWGSGGAKFFTDTQYF | TGTGCCTGGGGGTCTGGGGGGGCGAAGTTCTTCACAGATACGCAGTATTTT
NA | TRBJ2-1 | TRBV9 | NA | CASSDGDGNEQFF | TGTGCCAGCAGCGATGGGGATGGCAATGAGCAGTTCTTC
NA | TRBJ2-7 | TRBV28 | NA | CASSLGTFPYEQYF | TGTGCCAGCAGCTTGGGGACATTTCCCTACGAGCAGTACTTC
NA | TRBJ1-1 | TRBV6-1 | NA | CASSVEDRRQNTEAFF | TGTGCCAGCAGTGTAGAGGACCGCAGGCAGAACACTGAAGCTTTCTTT
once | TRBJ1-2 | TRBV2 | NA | CARSSTGRANYGYTF | TGTGCCAGATCCTCGACCGGTAGAGCTAACTATGGCTACACCTTC
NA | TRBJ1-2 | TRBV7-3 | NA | CASSPQANYGYTF | TGTGCCAGCAGTCCCCAGGCTAACTATGGCTACACCTTC
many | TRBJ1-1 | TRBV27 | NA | CASRPIGRPNTEAFF | TGTGCCAGCAGGCCGATAGGGCGTCCGAACACTGAAGCTTTCTTT
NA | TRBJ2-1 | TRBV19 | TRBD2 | CASSIGFSGSYNEQFF | TGTGCCAGTAGTATAGGGTTTAGCGGGAGCTACAATGAGCAGTTCTTC
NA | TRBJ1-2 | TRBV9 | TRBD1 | CASAPGTGLYGYTF | TGTGCCAGCGCTCCAGGGACAGGACTATATGGCTACACCTTC
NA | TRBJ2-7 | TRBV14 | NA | CASSQDWRTTFGEQYF | TGTGCCAGCAGCCAAGACTGGAGGACAACTTTTGGCGAGCAGTACTTC
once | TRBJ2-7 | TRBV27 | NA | CASSPQGGRGSYEQYF | TGTGCCAGCAGTCCCCAGGGGGGGAGGGGTTCCTACGAGCAGTACTTC
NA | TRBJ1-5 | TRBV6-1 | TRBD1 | CASSGRTGFGNQPQHF | TGTGCCAGCAGTGGGCGGACAGGGTTCGGCAATCAGCCCCAGCATTTT
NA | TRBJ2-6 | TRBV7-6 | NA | CASSLGARLGSGANVLTF | TGTGCCAGCAGCTTAGGGGCTAGATTAGGGTCTGGGGCCAACGTCCTGACTTTC
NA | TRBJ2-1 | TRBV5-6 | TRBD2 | CASSLMAGGYNEQFF | TGTGCCAGCAGCTTGATGGCGGGAGGGTACAATGAGCAGTTCTTC
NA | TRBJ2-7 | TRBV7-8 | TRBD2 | CASTIVLAGEVRGEQYF | TGTGCCAGCACAATAGTACTAGCGGGAGAGGTAAGAGGCGAGCAGTACTTC
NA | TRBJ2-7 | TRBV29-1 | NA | CSLRQAAEPYEQYF | TGCAGCCTGAGACAGGCCGCGGAGCCCTACGAGCAGTACTTC
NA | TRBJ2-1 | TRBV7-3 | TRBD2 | CASSLTMASGSDEQFF | TGTGCCAGCAGCTTAACGATGGCTAGCGGGAGCGATGAGCAGTTCTTC
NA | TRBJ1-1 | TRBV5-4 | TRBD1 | CASSFDRDTEAFF | TGTGCCAGCAGCTTCGACAGGGACACTGAAGCTTTCTTT
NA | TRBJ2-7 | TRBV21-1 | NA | CASSKWSSGPYEQYF | TGTGCCAGCAGCAAATGGTCTAGCGGCCCCTACGAGCAGTACTTC
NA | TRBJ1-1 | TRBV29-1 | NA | CSVVRFPEAFF | TGCAGCGTTGTTCGGTTTCCTGAAGCTTTCTTT